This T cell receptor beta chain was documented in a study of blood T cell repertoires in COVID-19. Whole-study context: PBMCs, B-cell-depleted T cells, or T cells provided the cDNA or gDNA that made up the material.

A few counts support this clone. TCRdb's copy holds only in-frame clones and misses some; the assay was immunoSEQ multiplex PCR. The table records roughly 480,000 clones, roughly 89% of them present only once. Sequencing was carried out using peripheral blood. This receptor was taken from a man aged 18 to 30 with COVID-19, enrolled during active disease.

CDR3 amino acids: CASSTTRMNTEAFF. CDR3 coding DNA: TGTGCCAGCAGCACGACACGAATGAACACTGAAGCTTTCTTT. The chain links TRBV7-9 to TRBJ1-1; D is unclear. In germline, CDR1 is SEHNR, CDR2 FQNEAQ (reference sequence). The ends were cut back, 5 bases at V and 0 bases at J, with 10 bases in the middle. This CDR3 spans 14 amino acids.